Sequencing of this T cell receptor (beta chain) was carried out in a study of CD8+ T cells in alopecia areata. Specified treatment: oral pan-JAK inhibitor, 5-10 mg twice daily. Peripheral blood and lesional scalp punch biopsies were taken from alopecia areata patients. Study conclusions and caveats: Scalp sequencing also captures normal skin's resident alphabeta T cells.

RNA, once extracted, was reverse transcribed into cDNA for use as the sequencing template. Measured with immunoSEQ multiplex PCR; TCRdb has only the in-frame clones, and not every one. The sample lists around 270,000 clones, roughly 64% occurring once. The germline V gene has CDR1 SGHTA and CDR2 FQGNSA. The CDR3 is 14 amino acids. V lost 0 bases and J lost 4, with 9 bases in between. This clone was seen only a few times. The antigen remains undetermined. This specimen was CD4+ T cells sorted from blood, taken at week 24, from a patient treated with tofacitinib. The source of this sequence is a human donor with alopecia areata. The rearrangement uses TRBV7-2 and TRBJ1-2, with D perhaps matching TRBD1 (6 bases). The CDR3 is CASSLATGFYGYTF. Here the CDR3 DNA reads TGTGCCAGCAGCTTAGCGACAGGATTCTATGGCTACACCTTC. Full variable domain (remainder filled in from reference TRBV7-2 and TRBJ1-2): GAGVSQSPSNKVTEKGKDVELRCDPISGHTALYWYRQSLGQGLEFLIYFQGNSAPDKSGLPSDRFSAERTGGSVSTLTIQRTQQEDSAVYLCASSLATGFYGYTFGSGTRLTVV.